The 21 T cell receptor beta chains listed next were all sequenced from one sample in a study of PD-L1 blockade in urothelial cancer. Time point noted: pretreatment peripheral blood. Sequencing used immunoSEQ multiplex PCR; TCRdb keeps in-frame clones, though not all of them. The sample has about 53,000 clones, 70% to 90% seen once. This specimen was PBMCs, taken around atezolizumab (anti-PD-L1) treatment. The receptors derive from an older woman with urothelial cancer.

This sequence joins TRBV5-4 and TRBJ2-5; 7 bases agree with TRBD1. V dropped 4 bases and J dropped 5; count of bases not matched to a gene: 11. The CDR3 covers 15 residues. Germline values: CDR1 SGHNT, CDR2 YYREEE (reference sequence). The CDR3 sequence is CASSRPGTAFETQYF. The DNA for the CDR3 is TGTGCCAGCAGCCGGCCCGGGACAGCATTTGAGACCCAGTACTTC.

The chain joins TRBV11-2 to TRBJ2-3; 8 bases are shared with TRBD2. The V gene end was trimmed by 6 bases and the J gene end by 4 bases; junction bases not matched to a gene: 9. The CDR3 sequence is 15 residues long. Germline loops: CDR1 SGHAT, CDR2 FQNNGV. The CDR3 region is CASRSSGRVPDTQYF. CDR3 bases: TGTGCCAGCAGGTCTAGCGGGCGGGTGCCAGATACGCAGTATTTT.

The CDR3 sequence is CASSLTGGEQPQHF. In DNA form, the CDR3 reads TGTGCCAGCAGCTTAACAGGGGGCGAGCAGCCCCAGCATTTT. The chain employs TRBV7-2 and TRBJ1-5; 9 bases align to TRBD1. The CDR3 runs 14 residues. V lost 2 bases, J lost 7 bases, and 3 bases stayed unmatched. Germline loops: CDR1 SGHTA, CDR2 FQGNSA.

The CDR3 nucleotides are TGTGCCATCAGTGTTGGGACAGGCGAGCAGTACTTC. Encoded protein: CAISVGTGEQYF. The chain joins TRBV10-3 to TRBJ2-7; TRBD1 matches at 8 bases. CDR1 is ENHRY and CDR2 is SYGVKD in the germline V gene. The ends lost 4 bases at V and 6 bases at J; junction bases unmatched: 2. The CDR3 runs 12 residues.

The chain links TRBV29-1 to TRBJ2-7, with 8 positions matching TRBD2. CDR1 SQVTM and CDR2 ANQGSEA come from the germline V gene. The CDR3 runs 12 residues. V shed 7 bases, J shed 3 bases, and the junction held 5 bases outside the gene matches. CDR3 nucleotides: TGCAGCGCCCAGACTAGCGTCTACGAGCAGTACTTC. Protein sequence: CSAQTSVYEQYF.

This chain connects TRBV6-5 to TRBJ1-2; D gene uncertain. This CDR3 region has 14 residues. CDR1 is MNHEY and CDR2 is SVGAGI in the germline V gene. Trimming cost V 6 bases and J 2 bases, with 13 bases left between them. DNA for the CDR3: TGTGCCAGCAGGGCCTTGTCCGGGAACTATGGCTACACCTTC. It translates to CASRALSGNYGYTF.

This chain joins TRBV9 and TRBJ1-2; D not certain. V was clipped by 4 bases and J by 2 bases, with 15 bases between them. There are 15 residues in the CDR3. Germline CDR1 and CDR2: SGDLS and YYNGEE. The CDR3: CASSPQSNLNYGYTF. CDR3 DNA sequence: TGTGCCAGCAGCCCCCAAAGCAACCTGAACTATGGCTACACCTTC.

The rearrangement uses TRBV2 and TRBJ1-2; D is unclear. The germline CDR1 and CDR2 sequences are SNHLY and FYNNEI. This CDR3 spans 16 amino acids. Trimming removed 0 bases at V and 1 base at J, with 12 bases between. This CDR3 reads CASSEALGVINYGYTF. In DNA form, the CDR3 reads TGTGCCAGCAGTGAAGCGCTCGGGGTGATTAACTATGGCTACACCTTC.

This chain uses TRBV7-2 with TRBJ2-3; D perhaps matches TRBD1 (5 bases). Trimming took 5 bases from V and 6 from J, leaving 6 bases between them. CDR3 size: 11 residues. Germline V gene data show CDR1 as SGHTA and CDR2 as FQGNSA. CDR3 loop: CASSDSDTQYF. The DNA for the CDR3 is TGTGCCAGCAGCGACAGTGATACGCAGTATTTT.

The chain links TRBV6-6 to TRBJ2-7; TRBD1 matches 9 bases. V shed 3 bases, J shed 3 bases, and the junction held 6 bases outside the gene matches. This CDR3 has 15 amino acids. Germline V lookup: CDR1 MNHNY, CDR2 SVGAGI (reference sequence). The CDR3 sequence: CASSYPWTGDYEQYF. The CDR3 nucleotides are TGTGCCAGCAGTTATCCGTGGACAGGGGACTACGAGCAGTACTTC.

The chain links TRBV2 to TRBJ2-1; 8 bases are shared with TRBD2. Trimming took 8 bases from V and 6 from J; bases not matched to a gene: 3. The CDR3 covers 12 residues. The V gene's germline CDR1 is SNHLY and CDR2 FYNNEI. DNA of the CDR3: TGTGCCAGCGGTACTAGCGGCAATGAGCAGTTCTTC. Protein product: CASGTSGNEQFF.

The genes are TRBV19 and TRBJ2-7; TRBD2 aligns across 7 bases. CDR1 LNHDA and CDR2 SQIVND come from the germline V gene (reference sequence). With V trimmed by 1 base and J by 4 bases, 7 bases remained unmatched. The CDR3 spans 15 residues. Here the CDR3 reads CASSIAGGGVYEQYF. CDR3 sequence (DNA): TGTGCCAGTAGTATAGCCGGCGGGGGAGTGTACGAGCAGTACTTC.

This clone occurred once. This chain links TRBV29-1 with TRBJ2-3; D is possibly TRBD1 (6 bases). The CDR3 contains 16 residues. CDR1 and CDR2 from the germline V gene are SQVTM and ANQGSEA. V lost 7 bases, J lost 0 bases, and 20 bases lay in between. For the CDR3, the DNA is TGCAGCGCCCGGGACACCATTCTAAGTAGCACAGATACGCAGTATTTT. Translation gives CSARDTILSSTDTQYF.

The chain couples TRBV11-2 to TRBJ1-3; D remains unclear. From germline, CDR1 is SGHAT and CDR2 FQNNGV. V was trimmed by 0 bases and J by 2 bases, leaving 8 bases between them. The CDR3 covers 15 residues. The CDR3 DNA reads TGTGCCAGCAGCTTAGAAGGCGGAGCTGGAAACACCATATATTTT. This gives the protein CASSLEGGAGNTIYF.

The chain combines TRBV10-1 with TRBJ2-1, with 14 bases fitting TRBD2. With V trimmed by 4 bases and J by 9 bases, 5 bases remained unmatched. Germline values: CDR1 WNHNN, CDR2 SYGVQD (reference sequence). The CDR3 is made up of 15 amino acids. The DNA of the CDR3 is TGCGCCAGCAGTGTTGGACTAGCGGGAGGAGGTGAGCAGTTCTTC. This translates into CASSVGLAGGGEQFF.

This clone appeared a single time. V usage is TRBV11-2 and J usage is TRBJ1-5; D remains unclear. Trimming took off 0 bases at V and 4 bases at J, with 7 bases between the two ends. Germline V gene lookup returns CDR1 SGHAT and CDR2 FQNNGV. The CDR3 extends over 14 amino acids. CDR3 region: CASSLDWQNQPQHF. CDR3 DNA: TGTGCCAGCAGCTTAGATTGGCAGAATCAGCCCCAGCATTTT. Using reference TRBV11-2 and TRBJ1-5 for the parts outside the CDR3, the full variable domain is EAGVAQSPRYKIIEKRQSVAFWCNPISGHATLYWYQQILGQGPKLLIQFQNNGVVDDSQLPKDRFSAERLKGVDSTLKIQPAKLEDSAVYLCASSLDWQNQPQHFGDGTRLSIL.

This chain links TRBV9 with TRBJ2-3, with D hard to call. The length of the CDR3 is 15 residues. Germline loops: CDR1 SGDLS, CDR2 YYNGEE. V lost 0 bases and J 2 bases, leaving 10 bases between the germline ends. The CDR3 is CASSVGLELTDTQYF. The CDR3 DNA reads as TGTGCCAGCAGCGTAGGGTTAGAGCTCACAGATACGCAGTATTTT.

The chain carries TRBV7-2 and TRBJ2-7; D may be TRBD2 (6 bases). From germline, CDR1 is SGHTA and CDR2 FQGNSA. There are 18 residues in the CDR3. V was shortened by 1 base and J by 0 bases, with 19 bases between the two germline ends. The CDR3 reads CASSLVAPGVRYSYEQYF. The CDR3 DNA reads as TGTGCCAGCAGCTTAGTGGCCCCGGGGGTTAGGTACTCCTACGAGCAGTACTTC.

This clone was seen just once. The chain carries TRBV19 and TRBJ2-3, with D possibly being TRBD1 (6 bases). This CDR3 is built from 14 residues. Trimming removed 5 bases from V and 1 base from J, with 10 bases in between. Germline V CDR1 and CDR2: LNHDA, SQIVND (reference sequence). The CDR3 here is CASSRRTGTDTQYF. The CDR3 DNA sequence: TGTGCCAGTAGTCGCCGGACAGGCACAGATACGCAGTATTTT.

The chain combines TRBV7-9 with TRBJ2-7; TRBD1 might be the D (6 bases). V was shortened by 4 bases and J by 5 bases, with 15 bases between the two germline ends. Per the germline V gene, CDR1 is SEHNR and CDR2 is FQNEAQ (reference sequence). The length of the CDR3 is 14 residues. CDR3 sequence (DNA): TGTGCCAGCAGCTCGACAGGAGGCCCCCACGAGCAGTACTTC. Translated, it gives CASSSTGGPHEQYF. Full variable domain (remainder filled in from reference TRBV7-9 and TRBJ2-7): DTGVSQNPRHKITKRGQNVTFRCDPISEHNRLYWYRQTLGQGPEFLTYFQNEAQLEKSRLLSDRFSAERPKGSFSTLEIQRTEQGDSAMYLCASSSTGGPHEQYFGPGTRLTVT.

The DNA for the CDR3 is TGCGCCAGCAGTTCCGGGACAGCGGGTTCACCCCTCCACTTT. It codes for CASSSGTAGSPLHF. V gene TRBV5-1 combines with J gene TRBJ1-6; 7 bases line up with TRBD1. Unmatched junction bases numbered 8, after V lost 5 bases and J lost 9 bases. The CDR3 runs to 14 residues. In germline, CDR1 is SGHRS, CDR2 YFSETQ. The full variable domain, completed using reference TRBV5-1 and TRBJ1-6, is KAGVTQTPRYLIKTRGQQVTLSCSPISGHRSVSWYQQTPGQGLQFLFEYFSETQRNKGNFPGRFSGRQFSNSRSEMNVSTLELGDSALYLCASSSGTAGSPLHFGNGTRLTVT.